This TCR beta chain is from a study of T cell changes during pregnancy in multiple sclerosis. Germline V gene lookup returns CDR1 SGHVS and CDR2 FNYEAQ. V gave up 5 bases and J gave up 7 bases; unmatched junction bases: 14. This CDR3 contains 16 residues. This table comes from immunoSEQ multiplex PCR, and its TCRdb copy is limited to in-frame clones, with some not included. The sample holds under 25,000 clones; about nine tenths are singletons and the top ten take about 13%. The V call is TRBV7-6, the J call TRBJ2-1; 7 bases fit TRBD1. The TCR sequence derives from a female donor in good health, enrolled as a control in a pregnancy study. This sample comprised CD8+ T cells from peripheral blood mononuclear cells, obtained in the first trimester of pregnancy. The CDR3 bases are TGTGCCAGCAGCCCGCGGCAGGGGGTGATAATTAATGAGCAGTTCTTC. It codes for CASSPRQGVIINEQFF. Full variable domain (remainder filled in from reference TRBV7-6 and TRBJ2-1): GAGVSQSPRYKVTKRGQDVALRCDPISGHVSLYWYRQALGQGPEFLTYFNYEAQQDKSGLPNDRFSAERPEGSISTLTIQRTEQRDSAMYRCASSPRQGVIINEQFFGPGTRLTVL.